Below are 2 T cell receptor beta chains sequenced from a single sample in a study of cytomegalovirus exposure and HLA in healthy donors. The study ran its PCR with 60 Vbeta and 13 Jbeta primers. This table comes from immunoSEQ multiplex PCR, and its TCRdb copy is limited to in-frame clones, with some not included. This table has over 75,000 clones, roughly 80% appearing once. Sequenced sample: PBMCs. These receptors all stem from a man aged 25-45 years in good health and CMV-seropositive.

This chain joins TRBV4-1 and TRBJ2-5, with D perhaps TRBD2 (5 bases). Trimming took off 1 base at V and 2 bases at J, with 14 bases between the two ends. The length of the CDR3 is 16 residues. The germline CDR1 and CDR2 sequences are MGHRA and YSYEKL. CDR3: CASSQGTGTLQETQYF. Here the CDR3 DNA reads TGCGCCAGCAGCCAAGGGACTGGCACTCTTCAAGAGACCCAGTACTTC.

This clone has more than one count but fewer than ten. The chain recombines TRBV6-5 with TRBJ2-7; 10 bases match TRBD1. The germline CDR1 and CDR2 sequences are MNHEY and SVGAGI. The length of the CDR3 is 12 residues. The V gene end was trimmed by 7 bases and the J gene end by 6 bases; junction bases not matched to a gene: 3. The CDR3 loop is CASTGTGAEQYF. The CDR3 DNA is TGTGCCAGCACGGGGACAGGGGCCGAGCAGTACTTC.